Listed below are T cell receptor beta chains from one sample, sequenced in a study of T-cell memory formation after mild COVID-19. TCRdb independently ran MiXCR on the 5' RACE reads; one entry per CDR3 protein. The profile shows around 420,000 distinct CDR3 sequences, roughly a quarter of them singletons. The specimen sequenced was PBMCs or a T cell subset sorted from them (not recorded which). The source of these receptors is an adult woman who had mild COVID-19 (a few samples of this study predate the infection). Cell type and time point are not known. CDR3s include the opening cysteine and the closing phenylalanine or tryptophan. Each record gives: V gene, clone size, D gene, J gene, CDR3 DNA, CDR3 protein. D genes are given only for firm matches. A clone size is listed for some rows: how often the clone was seen (once, few, many), or a class if it is expanded.

TRBV4-2	NA	NA	TRBJ1-2	TGTGCCAGCAGCCAAGTTCGTGAGAATATGGAATATGGCTACACCTTC	CASSQVRENMEYGYTF
TRBV11-3	few	NA	TRBJ1-2	TGTGCCAGCAGGGGAGCTAACTATGGCTACACCTTC	CASRGANYGYTF
TRBV27	few	TRBD1	TRBJ2-7	TGTGCCAGCAGTACGACAGGGCTGGAGCAGTACTTC	CASSTTGLEQYF
TRBV12-3/TRBV12-4	few	NA	TRBJ2-2	TGTGCCAGCAGTTTTTCTGGGGGCAGCGGGGAGCTGTTTTTT	CASSFSGGSGELFF
TRBV6-2/TRBV6-3	NA	NA	TRBJ1-1	TGTGCCAGCAGTACCCGCACTGAAGCTTTCTTT	CASSTRTEAFF
TRBV27	NA	TRBD1	TRBJ1-1	TGTGCCAGCAGACCTCCTACAGGGGGGTTCACTGAAGCTTTCTTT	CASRPPTGGFTEAFF
TRBV7-9	NA	NA	TRBJ1-6	TGTGCCAGCAGCCGTTGGACCACTACGAATTCACCCCTCCACTTT	CASSRWTTTNSPLHF
TRBV20-1	few	NA	TRBJ1-1	TGCAGTGCTAGAGACCCCCGTTATGAGACTGAAGCTTTCTTT	CSARDPRYETEAFF
TRBV16	NA	TRBD1	TRBJ1-6	TGTGCCAGCAGCCAAACAGGGGGCTCCTATAATTCACCCCTCCACTTT	CASSQTGGSYNSPLHF
TRBV7-9	NA	TRBD2	TRBJ2-5	TGTGCCAGCAGCCCAACGGGACTAGCGGGGCATCAAGAGACCCAGTACTTC	CASSPTGLAGHQETQYF
TRBV5-1	NA	NA	TRBJ1-1	TGCGCCAGCAGTCCCAGTAGGGTGAACACTGAAGCTTTCTTT	CASSPSRVNTEAFF
TRBV7-2	few	TRBD2	TRBJ2-1	TGTGCCAGCAGCTTAAGGCTAGCGGGAGTATCAGACTATACAATGAGGCAGTTCTTC	CASSLRLAGVSDYTMRQFF
TRBV27	NA	TRBD1	TRBJ2-7	TGTGCCAGCCGGACAGGGGAAATCTACGAGCAGTACTTC	CASRTGEIYEQYF
TRBV7-8	NA	TRBD1	TRBJ2-1	TGTGCCAGCAGCTTGTGGGGACAGGGTTCCGACAATGAGCAGTTCTTC	CASSLWGQGSDNEQFF
TRBV11-2	NA	TRBD2	TRBJ2-3	TGTGCCTCGGGCCTAGCGGGCTGGGATACGCAGTATTTT	CASGLAGWDTQYF
TRBV5-5	NA	NA	TRBJ1-1	TGTGCCAGCAGCTTGGAGGTTGGGGGATTGTACACTGAAGCTTTCTTT	CASSLEVGGLYTEAFF
TRBV19	NA	NA	TRBJ2-7	TGTGCCAGTAGTATAGGGGCCTACGAGCAGTACTTC	CASSIGAYEQYF
TRBV11-2	NA	NA	TRBJ2-3	TGTGCCAGCAGCCCCGGCGTAGGAAACACAGATACGCAGTATTTT	CASSPGVGNTDTQYF
TRBV4-1	NA	NA	TRBJ1-1	TGCGCCAGCAGCCTATTTTCACCCAGGGCAGGGAAAACTGAAGCTTTCTTT	CASSLFSPRAGKTEAFF
TRBV3-1	NA	TRBD1	TRBJ1-2	TGTGCCAGCAGCCGCCATACAGGGGTTGGTGGCTATGGCTACACCTTC	CASSRHTGVGGYGYTF
TRBV20-1	many	NA	TRBJ1-5	TGCAGTGCTACAGACGGCAGAGAAAATCAGCCCCAGCATTTT	CSATDGRENQPQHF
TRBV27	few	TRBD2	TRBJ2-3	TGTGCCAGCAGTTTAAAAAGTCCCATAGCGGGAGGGCCGGCAGATACGCAGTATTTT	CASSLKSPIAGGPADTQYF
TRBV20-1	few	TRBD2	TRBJ2-7	TGCAGTGCTTGGACTAGCACTCGATACGAGCAGTACTTC	CSAWTSTRYEQYF
TRBV19	few	NA	TRBJ1-1	TGTGCCAGTAGTAGTAAAGGGGACACTGAAGCTTTCTTT	CASSSKGDTEAFF
TRBV29-1	few	TRBD2	TRBJ2-1	TGCAGCGTGACTTCCGGGACTAGCTCCTACAATGAGCAGTTCTTC	CSVTSGTSSYNEQFF
TRBV12-3/TRBV12-4	few	NA	TRBJ2-6	TGTGCCAGCAGTTCTCGGGGCTCTGGGGCCAACGTCCTGACTTTC	CASSSRGSGANVLTF
TRBV4-1	NA	NA	TRBJ2-7	TGCGCCAGCAGCCAAACCCAGACCTACGAGCAGTACTTC	CASSQTQTYEQYF
TRBV27	NA	NA	TRBJ2-7	TGTGCCAGCAGTCTCGACAAGGAGGGTTACGAGCAGTACTTC	CASSLDKEGYEQYF
TRBV9	few	TRBD2	TRBJ2-3	TGTGCCAGCAGGAACACCGGGACTAGCGGGAGAGTAGCAGATACGCAGTATTTT	CASRNTGTSGRVADTQYF
TRBV3-1	NA	NA	TRBJ2-4	TGTGCCAGCAGCCAACCCAATAGCGAGGGGGGCAGAAACATTCAGTACTTC	CASSQPNSEGGRNIQYF
TRBV7-9	NA	TRBD2	TRBJ2-3	TGTGCCAGCAGCGCCGGGGCTAGCGGGGGGCAGTATTTT	CASSAGASGGQYF
TRBV11-2	many	NA	TRBJ2-1	TGTGCCAGCATCTCCGCCAGGGAATATGGGGATGAGCAGTTCTTC	CASISAREYGDEQFF
TRBV11-2	NA	NA	TRBJ2-3	TGTGCCAGCAGCTTAGTAATCTGGGATACGCAGTATTTT	CASSLVIWDTQYF
TRBV18	NA	NA	TRBJ2-7	TGTGCCAGCTCACCACGATCAGGGAAGTCCTACGAGCAGTACTTC	CASSPRSGKSYEQYF
TRBV29-1	NA	TRBD2	TRBJ2-7	TGCAGCGTTGGGCCTAGCGGATATTCCTACGAGCAGTACTTC	CSVGPSGYSYEQYF
TRBV5-5	NA	NA	TRBJ1-2	TGTGCCAGCAGCCTACAGTCCTACGACTATGGCTACACCTTC	CASSLQSYDYGYTF
TRBV7-6	NA	TRBD2	TRBJ2-1	TGTGCCAGCAGCGAGCCGGGGACTAGCGGCTACAATGAGCAGTTCTTC	CASSEPGTSGYNEQFF
TRBV19	few	TRBD1	TRBJ2-1	TGTGCCAGTAGTTTATACTCGCAGGGGGCGTCTTACAATGAGCAGTTCTTC	CASSLYSQGASYNEQFF
TRBV7-9	NA	TRBD1	TRBJ2-1	TGTGCCAGCAGCCAGACTAACCACGGACAGGGACAGTTCTTC	CASSQTNHGQGQFF
TRBV11-2	NA	TRBD1	TRBJ2-1	TGTGCCAGCAGCCCTGGGGGACAGGGACGGACTATTAATGAGCAGTTCTTC	CASSPGGQGRTINEQFF
TRBV20-1	few	NA	TRBJ2-7	TGCAGTGCTAGATATGACAGTTACGAGCAGTACTTC	CSARYDSYEQYF
TRBV10-3	NA	NA	TRBJ2-7	TGTGCCATCAGTGAAAAGGGAGAGCAGTACTTC	CAISEKGEQYF